This TCR beta chain was obtained from a study of identical twins. Template switching introduced a universal primer site, and the cDNA bore unique molecular identifiers. TCRdb itself ran the 5' RACE reads through MiXCR, one entry per CDR3 protein. Of just under 650,000 distinct CDR3 sequences in the sample, just over 7% were seen once. Study-wide results and caveats: Partial confounding of zero-insertion analyses by invariant MAIT and iNKT cells was possible.

As for this clonotype: Its antigen is undetermined.

This CDR3 has 17 amino acids. Per the germline V gene, CDR1 is LGHNA and CDR2 is YNFKEQ. V shed 0 bases and J 1 base; nucleotides not matched to a gene: 7. This sample was also put to use in a study of yellow fever vaccine responses in identical twins.

The gene calls are TRBV4-2 and TRBJ2-3, with TRBD2 identical over 7 bases. This TCR was sampled from a woman aged 18-29 years in good health. The sequenced sample was PBMCs. CDR3 protein: CASSQDVFRGGTDTQYF. Written as DNA, the CDR3 is TGTGCCAGCAGCCAAGATGTCTTTCGGGGGGGCACAGATACGCAGTATTTT.